This T cell receptor beta chain stems from a study of T cell changes during pregnancy in multiple sclerosis. The repertoire was sequenced with immunoSEQ multiplex PCR; TCRdb's copy has only in-frame clones and lacks some. The sample gives roughly 100,000 clones, 75% to 95% of which show up once; approximately 1.6% is in the top ten. This CDR3 has 17 amino acids. With 1 base clipped from V and 5 bases from J, the junction kept 6 bases outside the gene matches. Germline V CDR1 and CDR2: LGHNA, YSLEER. This specimen consisted of peripheral blood, obtained after pregnancy. The J gene is TRBJ2-2, the V gene TRBV4-3; TRBD2 agrees at 11 bases. This sequence was found in a female donor in good health, enrolled as a control in a pregnancy study. DNA of the CDR3: TGCGCCAGCAGCCAAGTTCTAGCGGGGGGACGTACCGGGGAGCTGTTTTTT. Amino acid sequence: CASSQVLAGGRTGELFF.